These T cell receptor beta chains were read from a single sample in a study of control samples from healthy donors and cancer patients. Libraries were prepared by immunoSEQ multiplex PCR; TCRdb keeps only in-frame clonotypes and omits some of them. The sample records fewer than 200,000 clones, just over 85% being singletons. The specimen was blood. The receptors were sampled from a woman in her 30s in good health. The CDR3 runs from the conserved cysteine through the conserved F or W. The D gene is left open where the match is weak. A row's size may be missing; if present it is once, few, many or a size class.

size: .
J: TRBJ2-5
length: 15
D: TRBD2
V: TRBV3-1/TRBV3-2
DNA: TGTGCCAGCAGGTCTAGCGGGGGGGCCGGAGAGACCCAGTACTTC
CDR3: CASRSSGGAGETQYF

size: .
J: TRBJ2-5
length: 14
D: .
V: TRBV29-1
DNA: TGCAGCGTTGGCCCAGGTACGGGAAGGGAGACCCAGTACTTC
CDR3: CSVGPGTGRETQYF

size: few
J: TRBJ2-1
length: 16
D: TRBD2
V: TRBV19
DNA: TGTGCCACCATGAAGCCGGGACTAGCGGGAGTTAATGAGCAGTTCTTC
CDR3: CATMKPGLAGVNEQFF

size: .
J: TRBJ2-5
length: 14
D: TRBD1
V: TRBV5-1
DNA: TGCGCCAGCAGCACGGGACAGGGGGCCGAGACCCAGTACTTC
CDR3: CASSTGQGAETQYF

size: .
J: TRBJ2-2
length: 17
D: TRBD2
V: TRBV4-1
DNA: TGCGCCAGCAGCCAAGAGTTGCGGGGGGCCAACACCGGGGAGCTGTTTTTT
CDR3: CASSQELRGANTGELFF

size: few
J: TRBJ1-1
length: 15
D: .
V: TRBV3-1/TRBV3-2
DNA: TGTGCCAGCAGCTCGATCGGACCGAAGAACACTGAAGCTTTCTTT
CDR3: CASSSIGPKNTEAFF

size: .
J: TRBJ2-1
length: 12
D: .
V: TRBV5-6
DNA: TGTGCCAGCAGCCTGACCGGATATGAGCAGTTCTTC
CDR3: CASSLTGYEQFF

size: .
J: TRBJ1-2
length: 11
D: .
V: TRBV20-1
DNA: TGCAGTGCTAGAAGGGTCCATGGCTACACCTTC
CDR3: CSARRVHGYTF

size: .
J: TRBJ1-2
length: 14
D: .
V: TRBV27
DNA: TGTGCCAGCAGTTTAGTGGCGGACAACTATGGCTACACCTTC
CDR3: CASSLVADNYGYTF

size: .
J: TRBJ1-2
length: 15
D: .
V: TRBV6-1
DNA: TGTGCCAGCAGTGAAGGGTACGGAGCTAACTATGGCTACACCTTC
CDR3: CASSEGYGANYGYTF

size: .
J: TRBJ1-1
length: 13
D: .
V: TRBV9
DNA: TGTGCCAGCAGTTCTGGACTGAACACTGAAGCTTTCTTT
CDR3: CASSSGLNTEAFF

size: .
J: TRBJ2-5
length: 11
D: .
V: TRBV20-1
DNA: TGCAGTGCGTCACTATGGGAGACCCAGTACTTC
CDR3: CSASLWETQYF

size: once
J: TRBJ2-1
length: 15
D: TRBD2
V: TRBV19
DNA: TGTGCCAGTAGGATCACTAGCGGGAGTTTCTATGAGCAGTTCTTC
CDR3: CASRITSGSFYEQFF

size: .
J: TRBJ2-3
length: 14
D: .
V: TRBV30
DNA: TGTGCCTGGGTAACACTAGCTCGGGCAGATACGCAGTATTTT
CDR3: CAWVTLARADTQYF

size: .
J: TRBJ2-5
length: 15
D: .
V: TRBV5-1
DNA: TGCGCCAGCAGCTTGACGGGAAGAAGGGAAGAGACCCAGTACTTC
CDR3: CASSLTGRREETQYF

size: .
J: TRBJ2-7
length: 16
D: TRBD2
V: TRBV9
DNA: TGTGCCAGCAGCGTAGAGGGACTAGCGGGACAGTGGGAGCAGTACTTC
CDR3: CASSVEGLAGQWEQYF

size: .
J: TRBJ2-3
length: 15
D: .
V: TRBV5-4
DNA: TGTGCCAGCAGCATAGGACATTTTAACACAGATACGCAGTATTTT
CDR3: CASSIGHFNTDTQYF

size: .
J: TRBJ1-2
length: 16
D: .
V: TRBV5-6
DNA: TGTGCCAGCAGCTTGGAGGGCAGGGTTATTAGCTATGGCTACACCTTC
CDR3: CASSLEGRVISYGYTF

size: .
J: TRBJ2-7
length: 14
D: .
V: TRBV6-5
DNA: TGTGCCAGCAGTTACCGGGACTCTTACTACGAGCAGTACTTC
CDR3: CASSYRDSYYEQYF

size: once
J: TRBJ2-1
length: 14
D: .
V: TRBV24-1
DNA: TGTGCCACCAGCAATCCGGACACCTACAATGAGCAGTTCTTC
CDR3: CATSNPDTYNEQFF

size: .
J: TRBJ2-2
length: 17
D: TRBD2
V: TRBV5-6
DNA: TGTGCCAGCAGCCGGACTAGCGGGAGCCAGAACACCGGGGAGCTGTTTTTT
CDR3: CASSRTSGSQNTGELFF

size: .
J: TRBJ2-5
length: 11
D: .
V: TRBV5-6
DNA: TGTGCCAGCTCCCTTCGGGAGACCCAGTACTTC
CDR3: CASSLRETQYF

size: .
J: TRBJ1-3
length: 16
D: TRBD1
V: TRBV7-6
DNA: TGTGCCAGCAGCCAGTCCCCGGGACAGGTTGGAAACACCATATATTTT
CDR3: CASSQSPGQVGNTIYF

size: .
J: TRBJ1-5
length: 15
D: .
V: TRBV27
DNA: TGTGCCAGCAAGGCGACACGGGGTAGCAATCAGCCCCAGCATTTT
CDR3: CASKATRGSNQPQHF

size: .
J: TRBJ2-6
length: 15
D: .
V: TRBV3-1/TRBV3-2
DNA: TGTGCCAGCAGCCAAAACCCGTCTGGGGCCAACGTCCTGACTTTC
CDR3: CASSQNPSGANVLTF

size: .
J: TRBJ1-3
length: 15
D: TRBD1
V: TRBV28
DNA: TGTGCCAGCAGTTGGACAGGGGTTGCTGGAAACACCATATATTTT
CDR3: CASSWTGVAGNTIYF

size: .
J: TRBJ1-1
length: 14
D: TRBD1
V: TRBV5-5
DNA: TGTGCCAGCAGCTCCCCGGACAGGGAAGCTGAAGCTTTCTTT
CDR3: CASSSPDREAEAFF

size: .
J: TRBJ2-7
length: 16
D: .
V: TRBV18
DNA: TGTGCCAGCTCACCAAACATGCTCAACGCTTATCCCGAGCAGTACTTC
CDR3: CASSPNMLNAYPEQYF

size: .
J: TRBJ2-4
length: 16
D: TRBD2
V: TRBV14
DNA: TGTGCCAGCAGCCAAGCTTCGGGGGGGTTAAAAAACATTCAGTACTTC
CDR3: CASSQASGGLKNIQYF

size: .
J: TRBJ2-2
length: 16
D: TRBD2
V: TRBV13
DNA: TGTGCCAGCAGCTTAGAAACGGGGGGATACACCGGGGAGCTGTTTTTT
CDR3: CASSLETGGYTGELFF

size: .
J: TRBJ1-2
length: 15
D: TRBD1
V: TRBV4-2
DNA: TGTGCCAGCAGCCAAGTGGGGACAGTTAACTATGGCTACACCTTC
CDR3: CASSQVGTVNYGYTF

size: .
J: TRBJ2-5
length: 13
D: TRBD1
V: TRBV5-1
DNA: TGCGCCAGCAGCTCCAGGGGGCCAGAGACCCAGTACTTC
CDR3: CASSSRGPETQYF

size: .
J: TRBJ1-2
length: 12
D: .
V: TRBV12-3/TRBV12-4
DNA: TGTGCCAGCAGTTTGTGGGACTATGGCTACACCTTC
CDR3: CASSLWDYGYTF

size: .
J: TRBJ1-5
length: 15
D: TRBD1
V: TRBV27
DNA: TGTGCCAGCAGTTTAGGTACAGGGGGTAATCAGCCCCAGCATTTT
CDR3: CASSLGTGGNQPQHF

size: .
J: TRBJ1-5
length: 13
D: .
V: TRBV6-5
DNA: TGTGCCAGCAGTTACAGGGAGGGTCAGCCCCAGCATTTT
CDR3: CASSYREGQPQHF

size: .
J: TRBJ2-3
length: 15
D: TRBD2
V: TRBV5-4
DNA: TGTGCCAGCAGCCCTGGACTAGCGGGAGGGCCGACGCAGTATTTT
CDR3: CASSPGLAGGPTQYF

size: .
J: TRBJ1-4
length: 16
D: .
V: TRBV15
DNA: TGTGCCACCAGCAGTCCCACTGGGCAGGTCAATGAAAAACTGTTTTTT
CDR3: CATSSPTGQVNEKLFF

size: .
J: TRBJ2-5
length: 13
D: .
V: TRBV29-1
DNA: TGCAGCGTTGTCGGTCACAGGGCTGAGACCCAGTACTTC
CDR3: CSVVGHRAETQYF

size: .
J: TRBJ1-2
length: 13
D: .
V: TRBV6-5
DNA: TGTGCCAGCAGGATCACGGCTGATTATGGCTACACCTTC
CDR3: CASRITADYGYTF

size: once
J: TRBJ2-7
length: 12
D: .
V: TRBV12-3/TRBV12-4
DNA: TGTGCCAGCAGTTATAACCCCTACGAGCAGTACTTC
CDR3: CASSYNPYEQYF

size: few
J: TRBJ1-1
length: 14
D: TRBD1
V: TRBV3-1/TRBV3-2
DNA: TGTGCCAGCAGCCAAGGGACAGGCATTATTGAAGCTTTCTTT
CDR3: CASSQGTGIIEAFF